This T cell receptor beta chain was sequenced in a study of blood T cell repertoires in COVID-19. For the study at large: Samples came from the United States, Italy and Spain, spanning acute and convalescent COVID-19. Sample material is recorded as cDNA or gDNA derived from T cells, B-cell-depleted T cells, or PBMCs.

Original processing methods: Using reference gene primer amplification, nucleated cell counts were estimated. Using immunoSEQ multiplex PCR, the repertoire was profiled, and TCRdb retains in-frame clones only, with some absent. V and J calls and clone size come straight from that table; D and trimming were deduced from the DNA. The profile shows about 140,000 clones, about 76% of them singletons. V was shortened by 6 bases and J by 4 bases, with 13 bases between the two germline ends. CDR1 and CDR2 from the germline V gene are SNHLY and FYNNEI. The CDR3 is made up of 13 amino acids. Material: peripheral blood. The V gene is TRBV2, the J gene TRBJ2-7; TRBD1 might be the D (6 bases). This clonotype was sampled from a man older than 75 with acute or convalescent COVID-19. CDR3 in DNA: TGTGCCAGCAGGCAGGGGCCGGGGTACGAGCAGTACTTC. Its protein product is CASRQGPGYEQYF.